The 30 T cell receptor beta chains below come from one sample, sequenced in a study of early T cells in non-severe SARS-CoV-2 infection. TCRdb reprocessed the 5' RACE reads via MiXCR and lists one record per CDR3 protein. The sample lists about 57,000 distinct CDR3 sequences; 10% to 15% were seen once. Sequenced input: whole blood. Receptors were obtained from an adult who was a healthcare worker with PCR-confirmed SARS-CoV-2 infection or an uninfected control (not recorded which).

Many counts were recorded for this clonotype. The rearrangement links TRBV2 to TRBJ1-2; 8 bases match TRBD1. Losses at the gene ends were 8 bases for V and 8 bases for J; bases not matched to a gene: 7. Germline CDR1 and CDR2: SNHLY and FYNNEI. The CDR3 has 12 residues. The CDR3 region has the DNA TGTGCCAGCTCAAGTGACAGGGGCGGCTACACCTTC. Translated: CASSSDRGGYTF.

This clonotype was detected ten times or more. The chain recombines TRBV19 with TRBJ1-2; D not certain. V lost 6 bases to trimming and J lost 0 bases, with 14 bases between them. Germline CDR1 reads LNHDA; CDR2 reads SQIVND (reference sequence). This CDR3 comprises 15 residues. CDR3 sequence reads: CASSPRSVANYGYTF. The CDR3 coding sequence is TGTGCCAGTAGCCCCCGGTCGGTAGCTAACTATGGCTACACCTTC.

This clonotype was recorded many times. CDR3: CASSLFRGGSYNEQFF. In nucleotides, the CDR3 is TGCGCCAGCAGCTTGTTCAGGGGGGGCTCCTACAATGAGCAGTTCTTC. The J gene is TRBJ2-1, the V gene TRBV5-1; D possibly matches TRBD1 or TRBD2 (7 bases each). The germline V and J ends were trimmed by 1 base and 0 bases, with 11 bases remaining between them. The CDR3 runs 16 residues. Germline CDR1 is SGHRS and CDR2 is YFSETQ.

The rearrangement uses TRBV9 and TRBJ2-5, with TRBD2 matching 9 bases. Germline trimming cut 0 bases from V and 7 bases from J; bases unmatched to any gene: 4. Germline CDR1 and CDR2: SGDLS and YYNGEE. The length of the CDR3 is 14 residues. The CDR3 nucleotides read TGTGCCAGCAGCGTAGAAAGTAGCGGGGGGACCCAGTACTTC. Amino acid sequence: CASSVESSGGTQYF.

This clonotype appeared a few times. V gene TRBV13 combines with J gene TRBJ2-1; D might be TRBD2 (5 bases). This CDR3 is 13 amino acids long. Germline V CDR1 and CDR2: PRHDT, FYEKMQ (reference sequence). Deletions cut 9 bases from V and 8 bases from J, with 17 bases between. CDR3 protein: CASTTSAGDEQFF. Here the CDR3 DNA reads TGTGCCAGTACCACCTCTGCGGGCGATGAGCAGTTCTTC.

This clonotype was found many times. V is TRBV7-3 and J is TRBJ1-1; D is unclear. This CDR3 region has 12 residues. V was trimmed by 5 bases and J by 6 bases, leaving 10 bases between them. The germline V gene has CDR1 SGHTA and CDR2 FQGTGA. Here the CDR3 reads CASSPGGPEAFF. In DNA form, the CDR3 reads TGTGCCAGCAGCCCCGGAGGGCCTGAAGCTTTCTTT.

Many counts were recorded for this clonotype. The chain uses TRBV30 and TRBJ2-1; D unresolved. This CDR3 region has 13 residues. The germline V and J ends were trimmed by 2 bases and 5 bases, with 10 bases remaining between them. Germline CDR1 is GTSNPN and CDR2 is SVGIG (reference sequence). CDR3 nucleotide sequence: TGTGCCTGGAGTATGGACGCGGACAATGAGCAGTTCTTC. Its protein is CAWSMDADNEQFF.

This clonotype has only a few counts. The chain employs TRBV16 and TRBJ1-5, with 10 nucleotides matching TRBD1. V was pared by 1 base and J by 7 bases, with 4 bases of the junction left unmatched. The CDR3 extends over 15 amino acids. Germline lookup yields CDR1 KGHSY and CDR2 FQNENV. The DNA for the CDR3 is TGTGCCAGCAGCCAATTGGGGGACAGGGGCCAGCCCCAGCATTTT. This codes for CASSQLGDRGQPQHF.

A word on this clonotype: This may be a read error, as it is one base from a much larger clone. In nucleotides, the CDR3 is TGTGTCAGCAGTGAAGCACAGATCAATCAGCCCCAGCATTTT. This translates into CVSSEAQINQPQHF. The chain has TRBV6-1 and TRBJ1-5, with D unclear. The CDR3 loop spans 14 amino acids. CDR1 MNHNS and CDR2 SASEGT come from the germline V gene.

The chain carries TRBV9 and TRBJ2-7; possibly TRBD1 or TRBD2 for D (6 bases each). Germline V CDR1 and CDR2: SGDLS, YYNGEE. There are 14 residues in the CDR3. V was clipped by 4 bases and J by 6 bases, with 17 bases between them. The DNA of the CDR3 is TGTGCCAGCAGCCCCGTACAGGGAGGCCTCGAGCAGTACTTC. This translates into CASSPVQGGLEQYF.

This clonotype was observed a handful of times. This chain connects TRBV29-1 to TRBJ2-2, with 9 bases matching TRBD1. From germline, CDR1 is SQVTM and CDR2 ANQGSEA. CDR3 length: 14 amino acids. V shed 5 bases, J shed 3 bases, and the junction held 4 bases outside the gene matches. The CDR3 spells CSVTGGSYTGELFF. The CDR3 DNA sequence: TGCAGCGTTACAGGGGGCTCTTACACCGGGGAGCTGTTTTTT.

A few counts support this clonotype. The J gene is TRBJ1-1, the V gene TRBV6-2 or TRBV6-3; 8 bases agree with TRBD1. J lost 5 bases, V lost 7 bases, and 9 bases had no gene match. CDR3 length equals 14 residues. Germline-derived CDR1 and CDR2 are MNHEY and SVGEGT. CDR3 nucleotides: TGTGCCAGCACTCCGCAGGGGGCGCGTACTGAAGCTTTCTTT. It yields the protein CASTPQGARTEAFF.

The chain links TRBV29-1 to TRBJ1-2; no clear D gene. V lost 7 bases and J lost 3, with 15 bases in between. This CDR3 is 13 amino acids long. Germline V gene sequence: CDR1 SQVTM, CDR2 ANQGSEA. The CDR3 DNA is TGCAGCGCCGGAACACCCTCGGACTATGGCTACACCTTC. It yields the protein CSAGTPSDYGYTF.

This clonotype was picked up many times. V usage is TRBV29-1 and J usage is TRBJ2-2; D is possibly TRBD2 (7 bases). Germline assignment: CDR1 SQVTM and CDR2 ANQGSEA. With 4 bases removed from V and 6 bases from J, the gap between germline ends came to 18 bases. The CDR3 is made up of 15 amino acids. CDR3 loop: CSVALSGGRAGELFF. CDR3 sequence (DNA): TGCAGCGTTGCTCTGTCCGGGGGGCGAGCCGGGGAGCTGTTTTTT.

This clonotype was recorded many times. The J gene is TRBJ2-7, the V gene TRBV27; 11 bases agree with TRBD1. This CDR3 region has 15 residues. CDR1 and CDR2 from the germline V gene are MNHEY and SMNVEV (reference sequence). V trimming: 2 bases; J trimming: 7 bases; junction bases outside the gene matches: 7. CDR3 in DNA: TGTGCCAGCAGTTTAGCCGGACAGGGGGCTAAAGAGCAGTACTTC. Protein sequence: CASSLAGQGAKEQYF.

This clonotype showed up many times. The chain combines TRBV6-5 with TRBJ2-6; the D is unclear. The CDR3 length is 15 residues. Trimming took off 5 bases at V and 0 bases at J, with 8 bases between the two ends. Germline CDR1 and CDR2: MNHEY and SVGAGI. The CDR3 protein is CASSLRPSGANVLTF. DNA for the CDR3: TGTGCCAGCAGTCTACGGCCCTCTGGGGCCAACGTCCTGACTTTC.

Many counts were recorded for this clonotype. The chain carries TRBV6-1 and TRBJ1-4; D gene unclear. This CDR3 spans 11 amino acids. CDR1 and CDR2 from the germline V gene are MNHNS and SASEGT. Trimming left V 2 bases short and J 13 bases short, with 8 bases between. Here the CDR3 DNA reads TGTGCCAGCAGTGAAAGGGAGAGACTGTTTTTT. Translation: CASSERERLFF.

Many counts were recorded for this clonotype. The J gene is TRBJ2-3, the V gene TRBV19; D is possibly TRBD1 (5 bases). V lost 1 base and J lost 3, with 14 bases in between. CDR1 and CDR2 (germline): LNHDA, SQIVND (reference sequence). The CDR3 consists of 16 residues. CDR3 DNA: TGTGCCAGTAGTATAGGACAGTTGGATGGGACAGATACGCAGTATTTT. Translating it yields CASSIGQLDGTDTQYF.

This clonotype occurred a few times. The chain employs TRBV9 and TRBJ1-6, with D maybe TRBD1 (5 bases). The CDR3 loop spans 14 amino acids. From germline, CDR1 is SGDLS and CDR2 YYNGEE. V was clipped by 4 bases and J by 7 bases, with 12 bases between them. CDR3 coding DNA: TGTGCCAGCAGCCCAACCCGGACAAATTCACCCCTCCACTTT. This sequence encodes CASSPTRTNSPLHF.

This clonotype was seen repeatedly, ten times or more. The chain recombines TRBV20-1 with TRBJ2-7; D might be TRBD1 or TRBD2, each matching 7 bases. Germline values: CDR1 DFQATT, CDR2 SNEGSKA (reference sequence). Deletions cut 3 bases from V and 3 bases from J, with 15 bases between. The length of the CDR3 is 14 residues. This CDR3 reads CSARSTGRDYEQYF. The CDR3 DNA reads TGCAGTGCTAGGTCGACAGGGAGGGACTACGAGCAGTACTTC.

J is TRBJ2-5 and V is TRBV5-4, with D possibly called TRBD1 or TRBD2 (6 bases each). Germline CDR1 and CDR2: SGHNT and YYREEE (reference sequence). Trimming removed 1 base at V and 5 bases at J, with 15 bases between. The CDR3 covers 15 residues. The CDR3 protein is CASSLSGAPRETQYF. Here the CDR3 DNA reads TGTGCCAGCAGCTTGTCGGGGGCACCTAGGGAGACCCAGTACTTC.

This clonotype was recorded at least ten times. The V gene is TRBV5-4, the J gene TRBJ2-5; 11 nucleotides line up with TRBD1. Germline CDR1 SGHNT, CDR2 YYREEE (reference sequence). The V gene end was trimmed by 2 bases and the J gene end by 4 bases; junction bases not matched to a gene: 10. CDR3 length: 17 residues. CDR3 protein: CASSFPGTGGAGETQYF. CDR3 coding DNA: TGTGCCAGCAGCTTCCCCGGGACAGGGGGGGCTGGAGAGACCCAGTACTTC.

This clonotype showed up many times. V usage is TRBV7-2 and J usage is TRBJ2-3; either TRBD1 or TRBD2 may supply D (6 bases each). The CDR3 extends over 15 amino acids. V lost 5 bases to trimming and J lost 4 bases, with 16 bases between them. CDR1 is SGHTA and CDR2 is FQGNSA in the germline V gene. The CDR3 DNA sequence: TGTGCCAGCAGCCTCCTGATAGGGGGGCCAGATACGCAGTATTTT. Encoded protein: CASSLLIGGPDTQYF.

This clonotype was recorded at least ten times. The chain uses TRBV11-2 and TRBJ2-7; 7 nucleotides line up with TRBD1. V trimming: 5 bases; J trimming: 2 bases; junction bases outside the gene matches: 12. Per germline, CDR1 SGHAT and CDR2 FQNNGV. This CDR3 contains 16 residues. The CDR3 DNA is TGTGCCAGCAGCCCTCAACCGGGACAGAAGACCTACGAGCAGTACTTC. This encodes CASSPQPGQKTYEQYF.

This clonotype has a count of ten or more. The chain recombines TRBV19 with TRBJ2-1; the D call may be TRBD1 or TRBD2 (5 bases each). Germline CDR1 reads LNHDA; CDR2 reads SQIVND (reference sequence). The CDR3 loop spans 15 amino acids. V was clipped by 6 bases and J by 2 bases, with 14 bases between them. CDR3 amino acids: CASSPRGPPYNEQFF. The CDR3 nucleotides read TGTGCCAGTAGCCCTCGGGGACCCCCCTACAATGAGCAGTTCTTC.

This clonotype has a single count. The V gene is TRBV29-1, the J gene TRBJ2-1; D unclear. Trimming shortened V by 4 bases and J by 10 bases, and 8 bases separated the two germline ends. Germline CDR1 is SQVTM and CDR2 is ANQGSEA. The CDR3 contains 10 residues. Here the CDR3 DNA reads TGCAGCGTTGGGGGTTACGAGCAGTTCTTC. This codes for CSVGGYEQFF.

This clonotype came up a few times. The chain combines TRBV12-5 with TRBJ2-1; 12 bases are a match to TRBD1. This CDR3 is built from 16 residues. Germline V gene sequence: CDR1 LGHNT, CDR2 FRNRAP. With 0 bases clipped from V and 7 bases from J, the junction kept 4 bases outside the gene matches. CDR3 protein: CASGLVWGQGANEQFF. The CDR3 DNA reads as TGTGCTAGTGGTTTGGTATGGGGACAGGGGGCGAATGAGCAGTTCTTC.

This clonotype appeared many times. The genes are TRBV6-2 or TRBV6-3 and TRBJ2-1; no firm D call. Germline V gene lookup returns CDR1 MNHEY and CDR2 SVGEGT. Trimming pared 5 bases from V and 8 bases from J, leaving 19 bases between. The CDR3 is 15 amino acids. The CDR3, as DNA: TGTGCCAGCAGTCCTTCCGGCTTCGACACCCATGAGCAGTTCTTC. Translating gives CASSPSGFDTHEQFF.

This clonotype was counted only a few times. V usage is TRBV4-2 and J usage is TRBJ2-7, with a tentative D call TRBD2 (6 bases). The CDR3 consists of 16 residues. V lost 0 bases to trimming and J lost 3 bases, with 15 bases between them. Germline V lookup: CDR1 LGHNA, CDR2 YNFKEQ. CDR3 in DNA: TGTGCCAGCAGCCAAGATCAACGGGGGAGCAACTACGAGCAGTACTTC. Its protein is CASSQDQRGSNYEQYF.

This clonotype was observed once. The rearrangement links TRBV20-1 to TRBJ2-7; weak D call: TRBD1 (6 bases). Germline V lookup: CDR1 DFQATT, CDR2 SNEGSKA (reference sequence). Trimming removed 5 bases from V and 0 bases from J, with 8 bases in between. The CDR3 runs to 12 residues. Here the CDR3 reads CSARDNSYEQYF. CDR3 coding DNA: TGCAGTGCTCGGGACAACTCCTACGAGCAGTACTTC.